The present T cell receptor beta chain was sequenced within a study of blood T cell repertoires in COVID-19. Study-level background: Material from acute and convalescent COVID-19 was sourced from the United States, Italy and Spain. From T cells, B-cell-depleted T cells, or PBMCs came the material, which was cDNA or gDNA.

As originally analysed: By means of reference gene primer amplification, nucleated cell counts were estimated. TCRdb's table, derived via immunoSEQ multiplex PCR, lists solely in-frame clones and lacks some. V, J and clone size are taken as reported in that table, and D and trimming were inferred from the DNA itself. The sample carries a few hundred thousand clones, roughly 87% recorded once. Germline CDR1 reads SGHTA; CDR2 reads FQGNSA. The CDR3 spans 13 residues. Trimming cost V 5 bases and J 3 bases; bases outside gene matches: 3. The clonotype originates from a young man with active or convalescent COVID-19. The chain combines TRBV7-2 with TRBJ2-5; TRBD2 matches 7 bases. Sequenced material: peripheral blood. The CDR3 region is CASSRGGEETQYF. As DNA, the CDR3 is TGTGCCAGCAGCCGCGGGGGAGAAGAGACCCAGTACTTC.